Listed here are 2 T cell receptor beta chains from one sample, sequenced in a study of blood T cells in healthy people across ages. A second PCR, run for about 7 to 11 cycles, used a sample-barcoded 5' primer plus a J-beta primer mix. TCRdb itself ran the 5' RACE reads through MiXCR, one entry per CDR3 protein. The sample has 780,000 or so distinct CDR3 sequences; approximately 53% are singletons. The sample comprised blood. All receptors derive from an elderly man in good health.

The chain couples TRBV15 to TRBJ2-7; the match to TRBD1 covers 8 bases. The length of the CDR3 is 15 residues. The V and J ends lost 0 bases and 2 bases, in that order; junction bases with no gene match: 3. Per germline, CDR1 LNHNV and CDR2 YYDKDF (reference sequence). CDR3 sequence reads: CATSRDPGQAYEQYF. The CDR3 DNA sequence: TGTGCCACCAGCAGAGATCCGGGACAGGCCTACGAGCAGTACTTC. The full variable domain, completed using reference TRBV15 and TRBJ2-7, is DAMVIQNPRYQVTQFGKPVTLSCSQTLNHNVMYWYQQKSSQAPKLLFHYYDKDFNNEADTPDNFQSRRPNTSFCFLDIRSPGLGDTAMYLCATSRDPGQAYEQYFGPGTRLTVT.

This chain links TRBV3-1 with TRBJ2-5; D is perhaps TRBD1 (5 bases). The CDR3 has 13 residues. Germline V lookup: CDR1 LGHDT, CDR2 YNNKEL (reference sequence). V was trimmed by 2 bases and J by 11 bases, leaving 15 bases between them. This CDR3 reads CASSQLGVNEQYF. CDR3 sequence (DNA): TGTGCCAGCAGCCAACTAGGGGTAAATGAGCAGTACTTC.